This TCR beta chain was identified in a study of CD8 T cells in ankylosing spondylitis. Study conclusions and caveats: Clones linked to disease were reported to show significant enrichment in matched ankylosing spondylitis synovial fluid. Eight or nine highly homologous variants formed a TCR beta motif that appeared characteristic of ankylosing spondylitis blood.

In the case of this clonotype: Its target is not known.

Looked up from germline, CDR1 is SGDLS and CDR2 is YYNGEE. The CDR3 covers 14 residues. V was trimmed by 4 bases and J by 7 bases, leaving 17 bases between them. 5'-RACE, quantitative and with molecular barcodes, yielded the TCR beta libraries. TCRdb used MiXCR to reprocess the 5' RACE reads, holding one entry per CDR3 protein. This sample has about 25,000 distinct CDR3 sequences, with 2% to 3% found just once. The sequence came from a female donor with ankylosing spondylitis or in good health (not recorded which). V and J are TRBV9 and TRBJ1-2, with D possibly TRBD1 on 5 matching bases. Input material: blood, either unsorted or a sorted T cell fraction (not recorded which). The CDR3 DNA sequence: TGTGCCAGCAGCCAGGGTCAAACCTCCGGTGGCTACACCTTC. Amino acid sequence: CASSQGQTSGGYTF.